The clone carrying this T cell receptor (beta chain) is a singleton in its sample. The method was immunoSEQ multiplex PCR; TCRdb's version includes in-frame clones alone and lacks a portion of them. The sample has under 150,000 clones, around four fifths seen once. J was trimmed by 11 bases and V by 7 bases; bases with no gene match: 12. The CDR3 length is 13 residues. In germline, CDR1 is KGHDR, CDR2 SFDVKD. The sample comes from a study of blood T cell repertoires in COVID-19. The sequence was collected from a man aged 40-55 years with acute COVID-19. The chain employs TRBV24-1 and TRBJ2-7, with TRBD1 identical over 8 bases. Input material: PBMCs or T cells enriched from blood (not recorded which). CDR3 residues: CATRVGFSGQEYF. CDR3 nucleotides: TGTGCCACCAGGGTAGGGTTCTCGGGACAGGAGTACTTC.